This T cell receptor beta chain was obtained from a study of shared clonotypes between healthy human individuals. Points from the study as a whole: Researchers sampled only blood; tissue repertoires likely differ. A handful of donors held about 5% of naive CD4 clonotypes in common. Estimated richness values were generally larger in naive subsets than in memory subsets.

Over several immunoSEQ plates, each subset's genomic DNA was distributed in even portions. Assay: immunoSEQ multiplex PCR; the TCRdb copy retains only in-frame clones and omits some. The table shows some 2,500,000 clones, with over 85% occurring only once. The CDR3 sequence is 16 residues long. Trimming took 1 base from V and 2 from J; bases not matched to a gene: 7. Germline V gene data show CDR1 as SGHTA and CDR2 as FQGNSA. Note on this clone: Its antigen is still unknown.

What was sequenced was naive CD4+ T cells from PBMCs. Specified subset: CD45RA+ positively selected. The J gene is TRBJ1-2, the V gene TRBV7-2, with 7 bases that match TRBD1. This receptor was taken from a man aged 18 to 35 in good health. Some clones in this sample may be carry-over from other donors' samples. As DNA, the CDR3 is TGTGCCAGCAGCTTAGTCAGCGCAGGGGGGAACTATGGCTACACCTTC. Its protein is CASSLVSAGGNYGYTF.